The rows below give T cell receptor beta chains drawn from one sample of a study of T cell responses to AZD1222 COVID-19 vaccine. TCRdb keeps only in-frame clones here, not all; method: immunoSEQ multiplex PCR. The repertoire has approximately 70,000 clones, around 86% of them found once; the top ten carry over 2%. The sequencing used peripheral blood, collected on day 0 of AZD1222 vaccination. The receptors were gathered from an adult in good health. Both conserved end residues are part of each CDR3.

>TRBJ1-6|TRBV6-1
CASSEGPSYNSPLHF
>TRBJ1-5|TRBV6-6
CASNYRGIDNQPQHF
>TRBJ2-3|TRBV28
CASSGPGTGGPDTQYF
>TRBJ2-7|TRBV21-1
CASSQRSSGRPTYEQYF
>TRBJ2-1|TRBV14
CASSQNWGVRDEQFF
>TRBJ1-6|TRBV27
CASTEVFGTPGYSPLHF
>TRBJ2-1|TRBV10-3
CAISESASGQFNNEQFF
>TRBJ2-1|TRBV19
CASSGGGSISYNEQFF
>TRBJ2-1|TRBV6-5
CASSLDTHNEQFF
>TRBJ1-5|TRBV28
CASSAPGYNQPQHF
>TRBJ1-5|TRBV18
CASSPPGGGQPQHF
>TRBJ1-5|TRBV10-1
CASSESRHRGRIRSNQPQHF
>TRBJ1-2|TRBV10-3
CAIRYDRDEYGYTF
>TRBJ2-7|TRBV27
CASSFGFQGYEQYF
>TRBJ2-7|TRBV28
CASSSTGGHEQYF
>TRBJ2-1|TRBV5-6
CASRGTSGHNEQFF
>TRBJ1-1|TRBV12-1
CASSFENSGNAEAFF
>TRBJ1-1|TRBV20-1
CSAQVGYTFF
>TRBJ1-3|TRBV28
CASSSGRGNTIYF
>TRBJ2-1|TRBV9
CASSARTVYNEQFF
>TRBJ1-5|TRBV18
CASSPVGAGSNQPQHF
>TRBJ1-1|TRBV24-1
CATSDFQGTEAFF
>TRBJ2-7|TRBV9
CASSVGGGLPLEQYF
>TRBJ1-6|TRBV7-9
CASSLVNKGNSPLHF
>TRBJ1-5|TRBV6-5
CASRAGDSNQPQHF
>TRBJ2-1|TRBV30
CARAGGPSSYNEQFF
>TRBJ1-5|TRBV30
CAWSVQEGNQPQHF
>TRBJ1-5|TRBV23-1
CASSPNLGGGHLGNQPQHF
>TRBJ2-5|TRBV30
CAWMTQGIETQYF
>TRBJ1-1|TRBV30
CAWRALRHTEAFF
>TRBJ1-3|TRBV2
CASRVEISGNTIYF
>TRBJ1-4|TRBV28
CASSWTEKLFF
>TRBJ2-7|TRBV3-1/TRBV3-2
CASSQDLVALSYEQYF
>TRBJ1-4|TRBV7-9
CASSRDGEGVRKLFF
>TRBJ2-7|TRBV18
CASSPNVSASYEQYF
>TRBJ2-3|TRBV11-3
CASSLFGQEEYTQYF
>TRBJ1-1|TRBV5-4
CASSLARVNTEAFF
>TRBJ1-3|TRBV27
CASSRFSGNTIYF
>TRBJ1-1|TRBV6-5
CASRIGGQNTEAFF
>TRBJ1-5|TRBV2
CASSISGEDQPQHF
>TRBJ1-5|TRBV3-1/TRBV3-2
CASSQGKGRQPQHF
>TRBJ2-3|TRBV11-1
CASRKTDTQYF
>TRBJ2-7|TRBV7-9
CASSPDRSLEQYF
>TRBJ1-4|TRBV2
CASRTGGNEKLFF